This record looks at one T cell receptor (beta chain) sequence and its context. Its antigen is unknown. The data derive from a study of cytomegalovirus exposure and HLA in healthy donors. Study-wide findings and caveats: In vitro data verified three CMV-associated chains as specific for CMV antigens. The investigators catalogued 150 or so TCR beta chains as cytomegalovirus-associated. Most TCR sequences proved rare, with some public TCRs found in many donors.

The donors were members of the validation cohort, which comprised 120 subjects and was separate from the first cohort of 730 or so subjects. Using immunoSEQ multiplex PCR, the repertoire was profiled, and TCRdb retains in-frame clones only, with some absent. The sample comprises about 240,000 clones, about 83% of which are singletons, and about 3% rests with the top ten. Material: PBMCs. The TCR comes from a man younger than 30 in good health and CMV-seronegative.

The CDR3 DNA sequence: TGTGCCAGCAGGGCTAGCGGCCGATACACCGGGGAGCTGTTTTTT. As protein: CASRASGRYTGELFF. This chain uses TRBV2 with TRBJ2-2; 7 bases align to TRBD2. In germline, CDR1 is SNHLY, CDR2 FYNNEI. The CDR3 totals 15 residues. Unmatched junction bases numbered 7, after V lost 6 bases and J lost 3 bases.